These 30 T cell receptor beta chains were all obtained from the same sample, sequenced in a study of blood T cell repertoires in COVID-19. Sequenced by immunoSEQ multiplex PCR; TCRdb stores in-frame clones only, minus some. The repertoire holds about 270,000 clones, around nine tenths seen once, with around 1.9% in the top ten. Sequenced: PBMCs or T cells enriched from blood (not recorded which). These receptors came from a woman aged 60-75 years who had recovered from COVID-19.

The chain combines TRBV11-3 with TRBJ2-3; 7 bases are shared with TRBD2. Germline CDR1 reads SGHNT; CDR2 reads YENEEA. The CDR3 is 16 amino acids. CDR3 nucleotide sequence: TGTGCAGGAAAACGCGGGCTAGCGGACACCACAGATACGCAGTATTTT. Its protein product is CAGKRGLADTTDTQYF.

The V and J genes are TRBV5-1 and TRBJ2-6, with unresolved D. This CDR3 region has 14 residues. Per the germline V gene, CDR1 is SGHRS and CDR2 is YFSETQ. Trimming took off 1 base at V and 2 bases at J, with 4 bases between the two ends. The CDR3 nucleotides read TGCGCCAGCAGCTTGTCCACTGGGGCCAACGTCCTGACTTTC. Its protein is CASSLSTGANVLTF.

The gene calls are TRBV5-4 and TRBJ1-3; tentative D call: TRBD1 (5 bases). CDR3 size: 18 residues. The germline V and J ends were trimmed by 4 bases and 2 bases, with 22 bases remaining between them. CDR1 and CDR2 from the germline V gene are SGHNT and YYREEE (reference sequence). The CDR3 region has the DNA TGTGCCAGCAGCCCGGGAGGGACGACGGGTTTACCTGGAAACACCATATATTTT. It specifies CASSPGGTTGLPGNTIYF.

This chain uses TRBV7-3 with TRBJ1-5; maybe TRBD1 (6 bases). Deletions cut 5 bases from V and 7 bases from J, with 12 bases between. This CDR3 is 13 amino acids long. Germline V gene lookup returns CDR1 SGHTA and CDR2 FQGTGA. The CDR3 nucleotides are TGTGCCAGCAGCCCAGGGGAATTCCAGCCCCAGCATTTT. This sequence encodes CASSPGEFQPQHF.

The chain uses TRBV7-6 and TRBJ1-5; D might be TRBD1 (5 bases). Between the trimmed V and J ends, which lost 2 bases and 4 bases, there was a span of 9 bases. From germline, CDR1 is SGHVS and CDR2 FNYEAQ. The CDR3 runs to 14 residues. CDR3 protein: CASSLQGMNQPQHF. CDR3 DNA: TGTGCCAGCAGCTTACAGGGAATGAATCAGCCCCAGCATTTT.

The rearrangement links TRBV2 to TRBJ1-6, with a possible D match to TRBD1 (6 bases). Per the germline V gene, CDR1 is SNHLY and CDR2 is FYNNEI. The CDR3 has 18 amino acids. V was clipped by 7 bases and J by 0 bases, with 19 bases between them. CDR3 sequence: CASIQAKGESSYNSPLHF. The CDR3 DNA reads as TGTGCCAGCATCCAAGCCAAGGGGGAGAGCTCCTATAATTCACCCCTCCACTTT.

This chain connects TRBV18 to TRBJ1-1; 8 bases fit TRBD1. Germline CDR1 reads KGHSH; CDR2 reads LQKENI. Trimming removed 1 base from V and 5 bases from J; junction bases left unmatched: 3. The CDR3 covers 14 residues. The CDR3 nucleotides read TGTGCCAGCTCACCACTGGGACAGGTGACTGAAGCTTTCTTT. Amino acid sequence: CASSPLGQVTEAFF.

The J gene is TRBJ2-1, the V gene TRBV5-1; the D gene is possibly TRBD2 (6 bases). The germline gives CDR1 SGHRS, CDR2 YFSETQ. V dropped 4 bases and J dropped 3 bases, with 11 bases sitting between them. CDR3 size: 14 residues. CDR3 DNA sequence: TGCGCCAGCAGCAGACCCGGGGGCTACAATGAGCAGTTCTTC. This translates into CASSRPGGYNEQFF.

V usage is TRBV27 and J usage is TRBJ1-4; weak D call: TRBD1 (5 bases). V was shortened by 2 bases and J by 7 bases, with 14 bases between the two germline ends. CDR3 length: 15 amino acids. The V gene's germline CDR1 is MNHEY and CDR2 SMNVEV (reference sequence). CDR3 in amino acids: CASSLKQDTFEKLFF. CDR3 DNA sequence: TGTGCCAGCAGTTTAAAACAGGACACCTTTGAAAAACTGTTTTTT.

Points on this clone: One end of the junction is discordant with germline, which a read error may explain. The rearrangement joins TRBV7-8 to TRBJ2-3, with 9 bases lining up with TRBD1. This CDR3 comprises 13 residues. From germline, CDR1 is SGHVS and CDR2 FQNEAQ. This CDR3 reads CAGRDRDTYTQYF. The CDR3 DNA sequence: TGTGCCGGCCGGGACAGGGACACATATACGCAGTATTTT.

This chain joins TRBV28 and TRBJ2-5, with TRBD2 matching 12 bases. The ends lost 1 base at V and 5 bases at J; junction bases unmatched: 11. Germline V gene data show CDR1 as MDHEN and CDR2 as SYDVKM. The CDR3 covers 18 residues. This CDR3 is CASSLSAGLAGSGETQYF. CDR3 sequence (DNA): TGTGCCAGCAGTTTATCCGCAGGACTAGCGGGAAGTGGGGAGACCCAGTACTTC.

In the case of this clone: Other DNA sequences within the sample encode an identical CDR3. This chain uses TRBV5-1 with TRBJ1-6, with 10 bases matching TRBD1. This CDR3 has 14 amino acids. V dropped 4 bases and J dropped 9; count of bases not matched to a gene: 4. CDR1 and CDR2 (germline): SGHRS, YFSETQ. CDR3 in amino acids: CASSLRDRGSPLHF. The CDR3 DNA is TGCGCCAGCAGCCTCCGGGACAGGGGTTCACCCCTCCACTTT. Full variable domain (missing parts from reference TRBV5-1 and TRBJ1-6): KAGVTQTPRYLIKTRGQQVTLSCSPISGHRSVSWYQQTPGQGLQFLFEYFSETQRNKGNFPGRFSGRQFSNSRSEMNVSTLELGDSALYLCASSLRDRGSPLHFGNGTRLTVT.

The V gene is TRBV14, the J gene TRBJ2-5; tentative D call: TRBD2 (5 bases). In germline, CDR1 is SGHDN, CDR2 FVKESK. The CDR3 spans 13 residues. V was shortened by 4 bases and J by 3 bases, with 9 bases between the two germline ends. The chain's CDR3 is CASSRVREETQYF. The CDR3 DNA reads TGTGCCAGCAGCCGGGTGAGGGAAGAGACCCAGTACTTC.

V gene TRBV30 combines with J gene TRBJ2-1, with D maybe TRBD2 (5 bases). In germline, CDR1 is GTSNPN, CDR2 SVGIG (reference sequence). Trimming took off 5 bases at V and 8 bases at J, with 7 bases between the two ends. This CDR3 has 10 amino acids. CDR3 sequence (DNA): TGTGCCTGGGAGGAGGATGAGCAGTTCTTC. It codes for CAWEEDEQFF.

V is TRBV25-1 and J is TRBJ2-1, with D maybe TRBD1 (7 bases). The CDR3 loop spans 15 amino acids. Trimming took off 5 bases at V and 6 bases at J, with 17 bases between the two ends. Germline lookup yields CDR1 MGHDK and CDR2 SYGVNS. The CDR3 is CASSPAGGRSNEQFF. The CDR3 DNA sequence: TGTGCCAGCAGTCCGGCAGGGGGGAGGTCCAATGAGCAGTTCTTC.

The V and J genes are TRBV2 and TRBJ2-2; 10 bases agree with TRBD1. The CDR3 length is 15 residues. The germline CDR1 and CDR2 sequences are SNHLY and FYNNEI. V shed 4 bases and J 4 bases; nucleotides not matched to a gene: 3. For the CDR3, the DNA is TGTGCCAGCAGTGGACAGGGGGCCTTCACCGGGGAGCTGTTTTTT. Its protein product is CASSGQGAFTGELFF.

V gene TRBV10-3 combines with J gene TRBJ1-2; D possibly corresponds to TRBD1 (6 bases). The CDR3 sequence is 13 residues long. The V gene lost 7 bases and the J gene lost 1 base, with 10 bases spanning the gap. Per the germline V gene, CDR1 is ENHRY and CDR2 is SYGVKD. In DNA form, the CDR3 reads TGTGCCATCACACGGGACAATAACTATGGCTACACCTTC. Amino acids: CAITRDNNYGYTF.

The chain combines TRBV18 with TRBJ2-2; D gene unclear. This CDR3 comprises 14 residues. Germline values: CDR1 KGHSH, CDR2 LQKENI. The ends were cut back, 2 bases at V and 4 bases at J, with 8 bases in the middle. The CDR3 bases are TGTGCCAGCTCACCATTGGCCATCACCGGGGAGCTGTTTTTT. Residues: CASSPLAITGELFF.

J is TRBJ1-5 and V is TRBV2, with TRBD1 identical over 7 bases. Germline trimming cut 10 bases from V and 3 bases from J; bases unmatched to any gene: 6. Germline CDR1 reads SNHLY; CDR2 reads FYNNEI. The CDR3 contains 13 residues. The CDR3 sequence is CATSGQFNQPQHF. The CDR3 DNA is TGTGCCACCTCGGGACAGTTCAATCAGCCCCAGCATTTT.

This clone occurred a few times. The V call is TRBV29-1, the J call TRBJ2-5; D uncertain. Per germline, CDR1 SQVTM and CDR2 ANQGSEA. The CDR3 is 10 amino acids. V dropped 7 bases and J dropped 3 bases, with 6 bases sitting between them. The CDR3 is CSGREETQYF. The CDR3 coding sequence is TGCAGCGGACGGGAAGAGACCCAGTACTTC.

The V call is TRBV28, the J call TRBJ1-1, with TRBD1 matching over 7 bases. The CDR3 has 14 residues. V trimming: 2 bases; J trimming: 4 bases; junction bases outside the gene matches: 4. The germline CDR1 and CDR2 sequences are MDHEN and SYDVKM. The CDR3 DNA is TGTGCCAGCAGTTTACGGGGACAGCTCACTGAAGCTTTCTTT. It specifies CASSLRGQLTEAFF.

This clone came up a few times. The chain carries TRBV5-1 and TRBJ1-1, with TRBD1 matching over 7 bases. This CDR3 is built from 15 residues. Germline values: CDR1 SGHRS, CDR2 YFSETQ. V shed 3 bases and J 7 bases; nucleotides not matched to a gene: 12. This CDR3 reads CASSWVLQGINEAFF. The CDR3 nucleotides read TGCGCCAGCAGCTGGGTGCTACAGGGGATCAATGAAGCTTTCTTT.

The chain joins TRBV5-1 to TRBJ2-3, with D perhaps TRBD2 (6 bases). Germline assignment: CDR1 SGHRS and CDR2 YFSETQ. Trimming stripped 0 bases from V and 10 bases from J, with 18 bases between. The CDR3 runs to 15 residues. This chain's CDR3 is CASSLAAGPSQPQYF. In nucleotides, the CDR3 is TGCGCCAGCAGCTTGGCCGCGGGGCCCAGCCAACCGCAGTATTTT.

J is TRBJ2-2 and V is TRBV6-5; D gene ambiguous. CDR1 is MNHEY, CDR2 SVGAGI, per germline. The CDR3 totals 16 residues. V shed 1 base and J shed 2 bases, with 11 bases lying between them. The CDR3 DNA reads TGTGCCAGCAGTTACTTGAGTTTGCCCAACACCGGGGAGCTGTTTTTT. Encoded protein: CASSYLSLPNTGELFF.

As concerns this clone: Distinct nucleotide sequences in the sample also encode this CDR3. The V gene is TRBV6-5, the J gene TRBJ2-5, with 8 nucleotides matching TRBD1. V lost 6 bases, J lost 5 bases, and 5 bases stayed unmatched. The CDR3 has 13 residues. Germline V gives CDR1 MNHEY, CDR2 SVGAGI. In nucleotides, the CDR3 is TGTGCCAGCAGGGGGACAGGAGAGGAGACCCAGTACTTC. It is translated as CASRGTGEETQYF.

This chain connects TRBV28 to TRBJ1-1; the D gene is possibly TRBD1 (5 bases). This CDR3 comprises 14 residues. Trimming took off 6 bases at V and 4 bases at J, with 15 bases between the two ends. The germline V gene encodes CDR1 MDHEN and CDR2 SYDVKM. DNA for the CDR3: TGTGCCAGCAGCCTCCGGGGGATCGCCACTGAAGCTTTCTTT. Amino acid sequence: CASSLRGIATEAFF.

This chain connects TRBV5-6 to TRBJ2-5; 14 nucleotides line up with TRBD2. Per germline, CDR1 SGHDT and CDR2 YYEEEE. The length of the CDR3 is 16 residues. Trimming cost V 3 bases and J 5 bases; bases outside gene matches: 6. The CDR3 spells CASSSETSGGVETQYF. The CDR3 DNA is TGTGCCAGCAGCTCCGAGACTAGCGGGGGGGTGGAGACCCAGTACTTC.

This chain joins TRBV28 and TRBJ1-2, with D uncertain. Trimming took 8 bases from V and 3 from J, leaving 13 bases between them. Germline V gene lookup returns CDR1 MDHEN and CDR2 SYDVKM. The CDR3 spans 13 residues. In DNA, the CDR3 is TGTGCCAGCGAGACCGGAACAGACTATGGCTACACCTTC. Its protein product is CASETGTDYGYTF.

The chain couples TRBV29-1 to TRBJ1-1, with a tentative D call TRBD1 (6 bases). The germline V and J ends were trimmed by 7 bases and 9 bases, with 15 bases remaining between them. Germline V CDR1 and CDR2: SQVTM, ANQGSEA. The CDR3 runs to 11 residues. CDR3 protein: CSARRGGKAFF. In DNA, the CDR3 is TGCAGCGCTCGGCGGGGGGGCAAAGCTTTCTTT. The full variable domain, rest sourced from reference TRBV29-1 and TRBJ1-1, is SAVISQKPSRDICQRGTSLTIQCQVDSQVTMMFWYRQQPGQSLTLIATANQGSEATYESGFVIDKFPISRPNLTFSTLTVSNMSPEDSSIYLCSARRGGKAFFGQGTRLTVV.

The gene calls are TRBV5-4 and TRBJ2-2, with D possibly TRBD1 on 6 matching bases. CDR3 length: 14 amino acids. CDR1 and CDR2 from the germline V gene are SGHNT and YYREEE (reference sequence). With 5 bases removed from V and 7 bases from J, the gap between germline ends came to 15 bases. The CDR3 region is CASSYNREYGELFF. CDR3 nucleotide sequence: TGTGCCAGCAGTTACAACAGGGAATACGGGGAGCTGTTTTTT. The complete variable domain, with remaining parts taken from reference TRBV5-4 and TRBJ2-2, reads ETGVTQSPTHLIKTRGQQVTLRCSSQSGHNTVSWYQQALGQGPQFIFQYYREEENGRGNFPPRFSGLQFPNYSSELNVNALELDDSALYLCASSYNREYGELFFGEGSRLTVL.